The 16 T cell receptor beta chains reported below all come from one sample, sequenced in a study of T cells in Graves' hyperthyroidism and ophthalmopathy. Regions amplified from RNA transcripts were the TCR beta CDR3 regions. The HTBI set primed first-round TCR CDR3 RT-PCR. In TCRdb, the multiplex PCR reads were re-called with MiXCR into one record per CDR3 protein. Altogether fewer than 650,000 distinct CDR3 sequences are present, around 43% being singletons, with the ten largest covering 44%. The sequenced material came from peripheral blood or thyroid tissue (not recorded which). These receptors came from an adult woman with Graves' disease, either hyperthyroidism or ophthalmopathy (not recorded which).

The chain couples TRBV29-1 to TRBJ1-2; D remains ambiguous. The V end lost 6 bases, the J end lost 8 bases, and 19 bases lay between the germline ends. The CDR3 covers 13 residues. Per germline, CDR1 SQVTM and CDR2 ANQGSEA. The CDR3: CSVGDGRLDGYTF. Written as DNA, the CDR3 is TGCAGCGTGGGTGATGGTCGCCTTGACGGCTACACCTTC. Drawing the rest from reference TRBV29-1 and TRBJ1-2, the complete variable domain is SAVISQKPSRDICQRGTSLTIQCQVDSQVTMMFWYRQQPGQSLTLIATANQGSEATYESGFVIDKFPISRPNLTFSTLTVSNMSPEDSSIYLCSVGDGRLDGYTFGSGTRLTVV.

This clonotype occurred a few times. The chain has TRBV12-3 or TRBV12-4 and TRBJ1-2; the D is unclear. The CDR3 runs to 14 residues. V gave up 3 bases and J gave up 0 bases, with 8 bases separating them. CDR3 bases: TGTGCCAGCAGTTTCAGAAAAACTAACTATGGCTACACCTTC. Protein sequence: CASSFRKTNYGYTF.

Of note for this clonotype: This CDR3 is missing its conserved last phenylalanine or tryptophan, likely due to a read error. V and J are TRBV15 and TRBJ2-2, with 9 bases that match TRBD2. Germline loops: CDR1 LNHNV, CDR2 YYDKDF (reference sequence). V shed 4 bases, J shed 4 bases, and the junction held 7 bases outside the gene matches. The length of the CDR3 is 16 residues. This chain's CDR3 is CATSTTGGRATGELFI. For the CDR3, the DNA is TGTGCCACCAGCACAACGGGCGGGAGGGCCACCGGGGAGCTGTTTATT.

This clonotype was picked up many times. The chain links TRBV20-1 to TRBJ2-7; D is undetermined. V was shortened by 0 bases and J by 0 bases, with 9 bases between the two germline ends. The germline V gene has CDR1 DFQATT and CDR2 SNEGSKA (reference sequence). The CDR3 loop spans 14 amino acids. CDR3 protein: CSARDRGSSYEQYF. CDR3 DNA sequence: TGCAGTGCTAGAGATCGCGGCAGCTCCTACGAGCAGTACTTC.

The V and J genes are TRBV7-6 and TRBJ1-2; a weak D match, TRBD1 (6 bases). V was clipped by 5 bases and J by 10 bases, with 17 bases between them. CDR1 and CDR2 (germline): SGHVS, FNYEAQ. This CDR3 has 13 amino acids. The CDR3 DNA reads as TGTGCCAGCAGCCCGGGACAAGAATGGTTCTACACCTTC. Protein: CASSPGQEWFYTF.

There are a few counts of this clonotype. The rearrangement joins TRBV5-1 to TRBJ1-2; no clear D. Germline assignment: CDR1 SGHRS and CDR2 YFSETQ. V dropped 3 bases and J dropped 7 bases, with 13 bases sitting between them. This CDR3 contains 13 residues. The CDR3 reads CASSSSGPGGYTF. The CDR3 DNA reads as TGCGCCAGCAGCTCATCCGGGCCCGGTGGCTACACCTTC.

The sample holds many counts of this clonotype. J is TRBJ1-1 and V is TRBV2; TRBD1 is a possible D gene (5 bases). Per germline, CDR1 SNHLY and CDR2 FYNNEI. This CDR3 contains 14 residues. V was clipped by 6 bases and J by 4 bases, with 15 bases between them. The CDR3 is CASSGTPGVTEAFF. For the CDR3, the DNA is TGTGCCAGCAGCGGGACCCCCGGGGTCACTGAAGCTTTCTTT.

This clonotype was picked up many times. The chain carries TRBV20-1 and TRBJ2-2; either TRBD1 or TRBD2 may supply D (5 bases each). Germline CDR1 is DFQATT and CDR2 is SNEGSKA (reference sequence). Trimming shortened V by 1 base and J by 4 bases, and 7 bases separated the two germline ends. CDR3 length: 13 residues. The CDR3 reads CSARGGSTGELFF. DNA of the CDR3: TGCAGTGCTAGAGGGGGGTCCACCGGGGAGCTGTTTTTT.

This clonotype occurred a few times. The chain has TRBV5-4 and TRBJ2-2, with TRBD2 matching over 13 bases. V was pared by 2 bases and J by 5 bases, with 6 bases of the junction left unmatched. The CDR3 is made up of 17 amino acids. The germline V gene has CDR1 SGHNT and CDR2 YYREEE (reference sequence). The CDR3 is CASSLLAGGTGTGELFF. DNA of the CDR3: TGTGCCAGCAGCTTACTAGCGGGAGGGACAGGAACCGGGGAGCTGTTTTTT. The complete variable domain, with remaining parts taken from reference TRBV5-4 and TRBJ2-2, reads ETGVTQSPTHLIKTRGQQVTLRCSSQSGHNTVSWYQQALGQGPQFIFQYYREEENGRGNFPPRFSGLQFPNYSSELNVNALELDDSALYLCASSLLAGGTGTGELFFGEGSRLTVL.

This clonotype was counted ten times or more. The J gene is TRBJ2-7, the V gene TRBV12-3 or TRBV12-4, with a weak D call TRBD2 (6 bases). This CDR3 is 13 amino acids long. The V gene lost 5 bases and the J gene lost 4 bases, with 12 bases spanning the gap. The CDR3 loop reads CASSPGLNYEQYF. DNA for the CDR3: TGTGCCAGCAGTCCGGGACTGAATTACGAGCAGTACTTC.

This clonotype was observed many times. The chain is built from TRBV7-9 and TRBJ1-3; 7 bases agree with TRBD1. The CDR3 sequence is 14 residues long. Trimming removed 8 bases from V and 8 bases from J; junction bases left unmatched: 12. Germline assignment: CDR1 SEHNR and CDR2 FQNEAQ (reference sequence). The DNA of the CDR3 is TGTGCCAGCTCAGGGGAGGGGGCGAAGGACACCATATATTTT. This gives the protein CASSGEGAKDTIYF.

The chain employs TRBV6-5 and TRBJ2-7, with a weak D call TRBD1 (5 bases). Germline V lookup: CDR1 MNHEY, CDR2 SVGAGI. Trimming took off 10 bases at V and 3 bases at J, with 22 bases between the two ends. The CDR3 is made up of 15 amino acids. The CDR3: CAIKGFFGLSYEQYF. The CDR3 nucleotides read TGTGCCATCAAGGGGTTTTTCGGATTAAGCTACGAGCAGTACTTC.

This clonotype was found a few times. The chain uses TRBV24-1 and TRBJ1-4, with 10 bases matching TRBD1. With 2 bases clipped from V and 7 bases from J, the junction kept 6 bases outside the gene matches. The CDR3 is 16 residues long. Germline lookup yields CDR1 KGHDR and CDR2 SFDVKD. For the CDR3, the DNA is TGTGCCACCAGTGATTGGGGGACAGGGGATGTTGAAAAACTGTTTTTT. The encoded protein is CATSDWGTGDVEKLFF.

J is TRBJ2-7 and V is TRBV29-1; tentatively, D is TRBD1 (5 bases). There are 14 residues in the CDR3. Germline assignment: CDR1 SQVTM and CDR2 ANQGSEA. V gave up 3 bases and J gave up 3 bases, with 15 bases separating them. The CDR3 sequence is CSVEFDGHGYEQYF. CDR3 in DNA: TGCAGCGTTGAGTTCGACGGACACGGCTACGAGCAGTACTTC.

This clonotype was picked up many times. V and J are TRBV6-1 and TRBJ1-2; D uncertain. This CDR3 spans 14 amino acids. The germline gives CDR1 MNHNS, CDR2 SASEGT. Trimming shortened V by 7 bases and J by 4 bases, and 16 bases separated the two germline ends. CDR3 region: CASTRGNVGYGYTF. CDR3 DNA: TGTGCCAGCACGCGGGGTAACGTCGGCTATGGCTACACCTTC.

The chain combines TRBV10-3 with TRBJ2-1; 9 bases are shared with TRBD2. The trim removed 7 bases at V and 7 bases at J, leaving 14 bases unmatched. Germline CDR1 ENHRY, CDR2 SYGVKD. This CDR3 is 16 amino acids long. Here the CDR3 reads CAINRIAGVGVNEQFF. CDR3 coding DNA: TGTGCCATCAATAGGATAGCGGGAGTAGGAGTTAATGAGCAGTTCTTC.